This T cell receptor beta chain was identified during a study of cytomegalovirus exposure and HLA in healthy donors. CDR1 is MGHRA, CDR2 YSYEKL, per germline. The CDR3 has 17 amino acids. The ends lost 1 base at V and 4 bases at J; junction bases unmatched: 9. Researchers ran the PCR with 60 Vbeta and 13 Jbeta primers. Method: immunoSEQ multiplex PCR; TCRdb's copy keeps in-frame clones and lacks some. The data contain about 150,000 clones, roughly 90% of them seen just once; the ten biggest clones take up roughly 2%. This sequence originates from a woman aged 18-30 years in good health and CMV-seronegative. The rearrangement uses TRBV4-1 and TRBJ2-3; 9 bases match TRBD1. The material sequenced was PBMCs. The CDR3 DNA sequence: TGCGCCAGCAGCCAAGTCTTCCTGGACAGGGGACCAGATACGCAGTATTTT. It specifies CASSQVFLDRGPDTQYF.